This T cell receptor beta chain stems from a study of T cells after yellow fever vaccination. From the 5' RACE reads, TCRdb called clonotypes with MiXCR, one entry per CDR3 protein. The sample lists 350,000 to 450,000 distinct CDR3 sequences, more than 5.5% occurring once. Losses at the gene ends were 10 bases for V and 4 bases for J; bases not matched to a gene: 10. CDR3 length equals 14 residues. The V call is TRBV12-3 or TRBV12-4, the J call TRBJ2-5; 9 positions agree with TRBD2. The source was PBMCs, collected 5 days after the yellow fever booster vaccination. The receptor comes from a man younger than 45 who received the YFV17D yellow fever vaccine. The CDR3 DNA reads TGTGCCACCGAGGGAGCGGGAGGACCAGAGACCCAGTACTTC. Encoded protein: CATEGAGGPETQYF.